This T cell receptor beta chain was recovered during a study of T cell responses to AZD1222 COVID-19 vaccine. General study findings and limits: Of spike-specific TCRs, nearly half reportedly target regions left unmutated in variants. Donors skewed white British and female; clonal diversity was possibly underestimated. Among vaccine-associated CD4 TCRs, coverage spanned spike, with dominance at 160-218 and 743-854.

The repertoire was sequenced with immunoSEQ multiplex PCR; TCRdb's copy has only in-frame clones and lacks some. The top ten hold roughly 2% of the sample, which has approximately 140,000 clones, roughly 91% seen once. V lost 0 bases and J lost 3, with 0 bases in between. CDR3 length equals 12 residues. In germline, CDR1 is SGHDT, CDR2 YYEEEE. This clone has just one count. What it recognizes is unknown. The sample in question was peripheral blood, obtained on day 0 of AZD1222 vaccination. The receptor was isolated from an adult in good health. V gene TRBV5-6 combines with J gene TRBJ2-2; D not resolved. CDR3 loop: CASSLDTGELFF. CDR3 nucleotides: TGTGCCAGCAGCTTGGACACCGGGGAGCTGTTTTTT.